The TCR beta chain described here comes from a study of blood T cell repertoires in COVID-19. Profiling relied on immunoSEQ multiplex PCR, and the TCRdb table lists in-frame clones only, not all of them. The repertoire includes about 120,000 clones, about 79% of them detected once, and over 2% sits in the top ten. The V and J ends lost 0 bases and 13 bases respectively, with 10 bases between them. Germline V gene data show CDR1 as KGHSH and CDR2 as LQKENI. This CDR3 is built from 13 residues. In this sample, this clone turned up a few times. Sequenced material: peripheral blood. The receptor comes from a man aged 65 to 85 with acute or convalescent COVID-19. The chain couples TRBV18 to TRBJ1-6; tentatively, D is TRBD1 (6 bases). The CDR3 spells CASSPPAGEPLHF. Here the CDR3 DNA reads TGTGCCAGCTCACCACCCGCAGGGGAGCCCCTCCACTTT.